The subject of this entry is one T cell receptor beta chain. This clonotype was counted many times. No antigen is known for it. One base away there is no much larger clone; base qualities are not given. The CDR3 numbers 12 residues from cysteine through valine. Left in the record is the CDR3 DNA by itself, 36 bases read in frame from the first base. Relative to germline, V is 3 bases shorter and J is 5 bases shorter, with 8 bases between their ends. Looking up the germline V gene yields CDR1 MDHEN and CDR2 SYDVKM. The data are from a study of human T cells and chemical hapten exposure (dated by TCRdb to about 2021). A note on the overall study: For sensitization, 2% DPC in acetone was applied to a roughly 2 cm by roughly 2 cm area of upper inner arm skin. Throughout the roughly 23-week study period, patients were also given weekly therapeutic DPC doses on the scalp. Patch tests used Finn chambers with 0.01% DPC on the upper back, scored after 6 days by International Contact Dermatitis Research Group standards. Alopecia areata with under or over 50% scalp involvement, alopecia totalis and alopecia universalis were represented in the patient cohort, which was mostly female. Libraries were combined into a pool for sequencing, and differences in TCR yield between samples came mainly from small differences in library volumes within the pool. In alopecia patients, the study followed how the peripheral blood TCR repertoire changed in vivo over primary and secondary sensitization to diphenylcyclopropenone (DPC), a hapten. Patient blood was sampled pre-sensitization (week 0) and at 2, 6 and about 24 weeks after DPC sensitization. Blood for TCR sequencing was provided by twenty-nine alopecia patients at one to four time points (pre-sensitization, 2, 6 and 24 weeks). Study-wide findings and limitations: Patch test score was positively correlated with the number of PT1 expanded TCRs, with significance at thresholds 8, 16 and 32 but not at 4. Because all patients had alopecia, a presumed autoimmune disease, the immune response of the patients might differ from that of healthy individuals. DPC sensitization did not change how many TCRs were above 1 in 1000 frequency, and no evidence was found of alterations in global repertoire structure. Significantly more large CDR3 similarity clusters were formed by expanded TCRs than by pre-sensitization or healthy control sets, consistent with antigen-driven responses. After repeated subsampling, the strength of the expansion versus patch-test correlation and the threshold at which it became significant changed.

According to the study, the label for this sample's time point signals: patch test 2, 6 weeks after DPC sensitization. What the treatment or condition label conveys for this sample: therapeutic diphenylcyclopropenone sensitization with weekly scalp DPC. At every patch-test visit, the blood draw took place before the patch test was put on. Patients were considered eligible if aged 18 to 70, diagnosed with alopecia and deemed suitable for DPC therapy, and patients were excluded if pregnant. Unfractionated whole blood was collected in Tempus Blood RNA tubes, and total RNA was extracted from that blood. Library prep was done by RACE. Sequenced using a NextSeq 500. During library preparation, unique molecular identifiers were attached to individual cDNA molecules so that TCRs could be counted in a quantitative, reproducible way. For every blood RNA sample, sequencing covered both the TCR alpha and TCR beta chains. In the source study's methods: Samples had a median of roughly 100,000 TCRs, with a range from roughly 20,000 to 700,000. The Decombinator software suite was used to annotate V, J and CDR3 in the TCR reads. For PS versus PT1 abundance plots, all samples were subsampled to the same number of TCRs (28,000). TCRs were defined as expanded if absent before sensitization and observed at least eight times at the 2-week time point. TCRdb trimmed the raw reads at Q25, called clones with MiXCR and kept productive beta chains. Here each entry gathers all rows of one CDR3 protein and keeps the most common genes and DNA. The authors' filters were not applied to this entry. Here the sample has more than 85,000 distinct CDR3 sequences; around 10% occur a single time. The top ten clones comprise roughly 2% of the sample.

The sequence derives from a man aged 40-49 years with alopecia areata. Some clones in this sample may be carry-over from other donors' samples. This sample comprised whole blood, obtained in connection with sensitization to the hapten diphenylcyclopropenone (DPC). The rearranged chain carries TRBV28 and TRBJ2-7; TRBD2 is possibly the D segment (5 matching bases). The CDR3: CASSFRRNEQYV. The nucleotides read TGTGCCAGCAGTTTTCGGAGGAACGAGCAGTACGTC.